This T cell receptor (beta chain) was sequenced during a study of OX40 agonist ivuxolimab in advanced cancers. Overall study context: Patients in dose escalation had liver, melanoma, kidney or head and neck cancers. It was permissible to have had prior anti-PD-1, anti-PD-L1 or anti-CTLA-4 therapy, and approximately 41% had some. Whole-study results and caveats: CD4+ and CD8+ T cells in blood underwent clonal expansion by week 6 at 0.1 to 3.0 mg/kg. On average, CD8+ T cells had more expanded clones than CD4+.

This CDR3 has 15 residues. In germline, CDR1 is ENHRY, CDR2 SYGVKD. The ends were cut back, 3 bases at V and 4 bases at J, with 13 bases in the middle. A word on this clone: Its specificity is not known.

Measured with immunoSEQ multiplex PCR; TCRdb has only the in-frame clones, and not every one. The table lists roughly 120,000 clones, just under 95% of them singletons. The sequence was obtained from an adult with an advanced solid tumor such as melanoma, head and neck, liver or kidney cancer. The sample here was CD4+ or CD8+ T cells sorted from blood, taken in a trial of the OX40 agonist ivuxolimab. The J gene is TRBJ1-5, the V gene TRBV10-3; possibly TRBD1 for D (5 bases). CDR3 nucleotides: TGTGCCATCAGTGATGGCGGGGGAAGGAATCAGCCCCAGCATTTT. Its protein is CAISDGGGRNQPQHF.